This T cell receptor (beta chain) was captured in a study of CD8+CD57+ T cells in acquired aplastic anemia. Points from the study as a whole: Shared by patients and controls, 25 to 30 CD8+ CDR3s were abundant in patients.

V dropped 5 bases and J dropped 0 bases, with 11 bases sitting between them. The germline V gene encodes CDR1 MGHDK and CDR2 SYGVNS. CDR3 length equals 15 residues. This clonotype has just one count. Its target is unknown. Genomic DNA was employed as the template in profiling TCR beta VDJ and CDR3. TCRdb passed the reads through MiXCR, listing each CDR3 protein once. The profile shows around 230,000 distinct CDR3 sequences, around 60% of them singletons. Sequenced material: sorted CD4+, CD8+, or CD8+CD57+ T cells (not recorded which) from PBMCs. J is TRBJ2-1 and V is TRBV25-1; the D call may be TRBD1 or TRBD2 (5 bases each). The TCR comes from a human donor in good health. The CDR3 region is CASSRAGSSYNEQFF. The CDR3, as DNA: TGTGCCAGCAGTCGGGCAGGGAGCTCCTACAATGAGCAGTTCTTC.